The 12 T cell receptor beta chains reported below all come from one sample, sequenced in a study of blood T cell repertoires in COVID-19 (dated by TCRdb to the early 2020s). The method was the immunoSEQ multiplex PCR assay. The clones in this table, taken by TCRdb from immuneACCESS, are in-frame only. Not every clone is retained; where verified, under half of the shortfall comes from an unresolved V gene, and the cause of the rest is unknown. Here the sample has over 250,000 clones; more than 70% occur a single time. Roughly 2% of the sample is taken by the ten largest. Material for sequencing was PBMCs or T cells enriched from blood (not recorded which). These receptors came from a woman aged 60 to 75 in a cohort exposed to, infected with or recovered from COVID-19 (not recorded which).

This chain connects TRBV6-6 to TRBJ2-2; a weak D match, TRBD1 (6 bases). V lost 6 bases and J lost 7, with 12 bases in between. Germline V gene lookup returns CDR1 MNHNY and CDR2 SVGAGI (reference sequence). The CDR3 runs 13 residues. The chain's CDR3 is CASSRGASGELFF. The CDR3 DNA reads TGTGCCAGCAGCAGGGGCGCGAGCGGGGAGCTGTTTTTT.

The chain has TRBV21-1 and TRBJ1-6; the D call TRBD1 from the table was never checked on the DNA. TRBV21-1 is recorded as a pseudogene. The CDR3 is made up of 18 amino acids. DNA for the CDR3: TGTGCCAGCAGCAAAAAAGGCTGCAGGGAAGGGTCTAATTCACCCCTCCACTTT. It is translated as CASSKKGCREGSNSPLHF.

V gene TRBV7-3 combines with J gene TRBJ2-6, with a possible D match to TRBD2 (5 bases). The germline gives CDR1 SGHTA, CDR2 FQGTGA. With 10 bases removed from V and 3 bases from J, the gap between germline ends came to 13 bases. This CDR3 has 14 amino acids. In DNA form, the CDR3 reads TGTGCCACCGGAACGGGGAGTGGGGCCAACGTCCTGACTTTC. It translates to CATGTGSGANVLTF. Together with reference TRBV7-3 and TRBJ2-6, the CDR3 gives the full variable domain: GAGVSQTPSNKVTEKGKYVELRCDPISGHTALYWYRQSLGQGPEFLIYFQGTGAADDSGLPNDRFFAVRPEGSVSTLKIQRTERGDSAVYLCATGTGSGANVLTFGAGSRLTVL.

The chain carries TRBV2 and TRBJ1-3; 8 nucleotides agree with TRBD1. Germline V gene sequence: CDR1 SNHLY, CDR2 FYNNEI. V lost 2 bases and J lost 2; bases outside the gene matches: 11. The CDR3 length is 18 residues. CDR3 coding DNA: TGTGCCAGCAGTGAATTTTTCCCGACAGGGGAAACTGGAAACACCATATATTTT. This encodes CASSEFFPTGETGNTIYF.

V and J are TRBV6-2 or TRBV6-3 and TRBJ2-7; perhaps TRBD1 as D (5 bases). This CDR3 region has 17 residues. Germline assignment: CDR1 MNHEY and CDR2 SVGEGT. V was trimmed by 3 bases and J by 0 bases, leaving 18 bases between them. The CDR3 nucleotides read TGTGCCAGCAGTTATACCCCGGACACCTCGAGCTCCTACGAGCAGTACTTC. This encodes CASSYTPDTSSSYEQYF.

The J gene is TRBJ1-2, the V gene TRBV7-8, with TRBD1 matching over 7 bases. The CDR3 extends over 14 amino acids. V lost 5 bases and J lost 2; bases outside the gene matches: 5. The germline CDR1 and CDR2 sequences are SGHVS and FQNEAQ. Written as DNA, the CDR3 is TGTGCCAGCAGCCGTACGGGACAGAACTATGGCTACACCTTC. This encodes CASSRTGQNYGYTF.

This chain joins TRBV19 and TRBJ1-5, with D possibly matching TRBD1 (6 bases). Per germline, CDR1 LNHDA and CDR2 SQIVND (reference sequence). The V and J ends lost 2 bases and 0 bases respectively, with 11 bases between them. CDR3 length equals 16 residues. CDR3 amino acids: CASSIIGQLSNQPQHF. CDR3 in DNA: TGTGCCAGTAGTATAATTGGACAGCTTAGCAATCAGCCCCAGCATTTT.

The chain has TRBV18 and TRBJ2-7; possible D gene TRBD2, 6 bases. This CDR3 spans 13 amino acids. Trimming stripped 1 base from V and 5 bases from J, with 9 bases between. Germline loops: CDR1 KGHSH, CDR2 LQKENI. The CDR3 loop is CASSPQSGDEQYF. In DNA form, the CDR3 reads TGTGCCAGCTCACCACAGTCGGGAGACGAGCAGTACTTC.

CDR3 bases: TGTGCCAGCAGCGCCGGACTGAGAAACACTGAAGCTTTCTTT. Its translation is CASSAGLRNTEAFF. The gene calls are TRBV7-3 and TRBJ1-1; D is undetermined. Germline V gene lookup returns CDR1 SGHTA and CDR2 FQGTGA. The CDR3 extends over 14 amino acids. Trimming shortened V by 5 bases and J by 2 bases, and 12 bases separated the two germline ends.

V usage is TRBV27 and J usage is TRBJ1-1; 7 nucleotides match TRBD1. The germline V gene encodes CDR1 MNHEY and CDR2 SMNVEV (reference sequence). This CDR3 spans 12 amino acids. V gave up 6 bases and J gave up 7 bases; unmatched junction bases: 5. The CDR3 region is CASSTGTDEAFF. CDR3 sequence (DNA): TGTGCCAGCAGCACGGGGACAGATGAAGCTTTCTTT.

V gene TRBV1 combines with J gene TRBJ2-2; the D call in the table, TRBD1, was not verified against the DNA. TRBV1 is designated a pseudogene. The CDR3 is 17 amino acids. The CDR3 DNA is TGCACCAGCAGCCACCCCCCACAATTTATAAACACCGGGGAGCTGTTTTTT. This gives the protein CTSSHPPQFINTGELFF.

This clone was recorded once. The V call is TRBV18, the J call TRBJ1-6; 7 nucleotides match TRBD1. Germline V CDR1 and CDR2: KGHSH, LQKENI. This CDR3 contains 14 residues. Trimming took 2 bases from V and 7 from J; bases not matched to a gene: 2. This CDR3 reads CASSPKGANSPLHF. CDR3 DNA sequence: TGTGCCAGCTCACCAAAGGGGGCGAATTCACCCCTCCACTTT.